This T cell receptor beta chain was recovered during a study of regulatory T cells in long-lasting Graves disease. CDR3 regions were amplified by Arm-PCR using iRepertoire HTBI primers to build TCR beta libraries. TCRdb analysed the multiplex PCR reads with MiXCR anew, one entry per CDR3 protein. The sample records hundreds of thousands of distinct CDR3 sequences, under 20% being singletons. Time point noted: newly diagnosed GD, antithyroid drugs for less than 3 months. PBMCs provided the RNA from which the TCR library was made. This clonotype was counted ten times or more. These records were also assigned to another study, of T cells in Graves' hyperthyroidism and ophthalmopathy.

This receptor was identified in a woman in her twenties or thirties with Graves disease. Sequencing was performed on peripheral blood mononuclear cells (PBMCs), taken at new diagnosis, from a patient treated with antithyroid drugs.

The CDR3 loop reads CASSYSMTGGQQPQHF. The CDR3 DNA reads TGTGCCAGCAGTTACTCGATGACAGGGGGCCAGCAGCCCCAGCATTTT. This chain joins TRBV6-5 and TRBJ1-5; 10 bases align to TRBD1. The ends lost 0 bases at V and 7 bases at J; junction bases unmatched: 6. CDR3 length equals 16 residues. In germline, CDR1 is MNHEY, CDR2 SVGAGI.